A single sample is the source of the 3 T cell receptor beta chains below, sequenced in a study of blood T cell repertoires in COVID-19. Clones were sequenced by immunoSEQ multiplex PCR, and TCRdb holds only the in-frame ones, with some missing. This table holds around 98,000 clones, about four fifths found once. Sequencing input: peripheral blood. The source is a man between 65 and 85 years old with acute or convalescent COVID-19.

The chain employs TRBV4-1 and TRBJ2-7; tentatively, D is TRBD1 (5 bases). The CDR3 runs to 14 residues. Trimming left V 1 base short and J 6 bases short, with 13 bases between. The germline V gene has CDR1 MGHRA and CDR2 YSYEKL. The CDR3 region is CASSQGQGGFEQYF. The DNA for the CDR3 is TGCGCCAGCAGCCAAGGGCAGGGTGGGTTCGAGCAGTACTTC.

V and J are TRBV6-2 or TRBV6-3 and TRBJ1-6; TRBD1 matches 9 bases. CDR3 length: 15 amino acids. Per germline, CDR1 MNHEY and CDR2 SVGEGT. V gave up 4 bases and J gave up 8 bases; unmatched junction bases: 6. CDR3 residues: CASSSRTGEYSPLHF. CDR3 bases: TGTGCCAGCAGTTCCAGGACAGGGGAATATTCACCCCTCCACTTT.

V is TRBV19 and J is TRBJ2-4; 16 nucleotides agree with TRBD2. Trimming removed 8 bases from V and 3 bases from J; junction bases left unmatched: 13. The CDR3 covers 19 residues. CDR1 is LNHDA and CDR2 is SQIVND in the germline V gene (reference sequence). Here the CDR3 DNA reads TGTGCCAGTTCAACAGGGGGACTAGCGGGAGGGTCTGGCAAAAACATTCAGTACTTC. Translated, it gives CASSTGGLAGGSGKNIQYF.